The subject of this entry is one T cell receptor beta chain. The sample comes from a study of blood T cell repertoires in COVID-19. Study background: Sites in the United States, Italy and Spain provided acute and convalescent COVID-19 samples. The analysed material was cDNA or gDNA that came from T cells, B-cell-depleted T cells, or PBMCs.

Original handling: Estimates of nucleated cell counts were drawn from the amplification of reference gene primers. Some clones are missing from TCRdb's copy, which holds only in-frame ones; the method was immunoSEQ multiplex PCR. V, J and clone size are those of that table, while D and trimming were read from the DNA. The sample includes about 190,000 clones, less than 85% of them seen just once. Germline CDR1 is SGHRS and CDR2 is YFSETQ. The ends were cut back, 3 bases at V and 0 bases at J, with 6 bases in the middle. CDR3 length: 13 residues. The chain employs TRBV5-1 and TRBJ1-1, with D uncertain. The origin of this receptor is a woman in her fifties or sixties with acute or convalescent COVID-19. Sequenced sample: peripheral blood. The CDR3 DNA reads TGCGCCAGCAGCTCCGGGATGAACACTGAAGCTTTCTTT. This codes for CASSSGMNTEAFF. Full variable domain (rest looked up from reference TRBV5-1 and TRBJ1-1): KAGVTQTPRYLIKTRGQQVTLSCSPISGHRSVSWYQQTPGQGLQFLFEYFSETQRNKGNFPGRFSGRQFSNSRSEMNVSTLELGDSALYLCASSSGMNTEAFFGQGTRLTVV.